The entry below describes one TCR beta chain. Its specificity is not known. These data belong to a study of T cell clusters in autoimmune cytopenias. Study outcomes and limitations: Primary autoimmune cytopenia patients appeared to lack physiological T cell clusters present in healthy donors.

TRB amplification used 250 ng of peripheral blood genomic DNA. One tube held mixed TRB-A and TRB-B primer pools for touch-down PCR. TCRdb re-called the multiplex PCR reads and shows each CDR3 protein once, DNA omitted. This specimen shows roughly 6,900 distinct CDR3 sequences; the ten leading clones hold around 10%. Germline loops: CDR1 MNHNY, CDR2 SVGAGI (reference sequence). This CDR3 is built from 15 residues. These data were also reused for a study on T cell repertoires in aging, cancer and after chemotherapy. Turning to that study: Clear clonal overlap appeared across healthy donor samples taken over several months to years. In each cancer cohort, median generation probability increased across chemotherapy, suggesting thymic output rebounded. The repertoire data cannot show anything about immunological memory following chemotherapy.

The sequence derives from a human donor in good health. The rearrangement joins TRBV6-6 to TRBJ2-5; lacking DNA, the TRBD1 call made by TCRdb goes unchecked. Sequenced input: peripheral blood. CDR3 sequence: CASSYSRGPKETQYF.